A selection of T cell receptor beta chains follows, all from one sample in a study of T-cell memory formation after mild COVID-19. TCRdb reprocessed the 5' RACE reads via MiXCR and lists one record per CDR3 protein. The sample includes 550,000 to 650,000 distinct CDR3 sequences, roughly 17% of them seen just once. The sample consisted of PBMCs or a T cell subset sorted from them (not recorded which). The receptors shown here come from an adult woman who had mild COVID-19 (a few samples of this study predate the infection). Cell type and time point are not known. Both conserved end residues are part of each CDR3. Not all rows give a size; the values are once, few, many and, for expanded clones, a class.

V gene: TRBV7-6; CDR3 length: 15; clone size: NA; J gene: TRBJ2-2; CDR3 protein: CASTVGTANTGELFF
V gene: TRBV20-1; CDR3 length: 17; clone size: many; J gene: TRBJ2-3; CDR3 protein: CSARVGWTSGKTDTQYF
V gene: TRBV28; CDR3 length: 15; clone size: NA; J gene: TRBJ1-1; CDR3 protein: CASSTRQGSNTEAFF
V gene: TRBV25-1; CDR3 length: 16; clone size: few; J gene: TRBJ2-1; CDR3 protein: CASSSAGTSGNNEQFF
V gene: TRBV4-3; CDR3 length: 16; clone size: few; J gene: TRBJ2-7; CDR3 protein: CASSQYSAANSYEQYF
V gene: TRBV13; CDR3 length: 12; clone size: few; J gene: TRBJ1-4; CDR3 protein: CASSSVGEKLFF
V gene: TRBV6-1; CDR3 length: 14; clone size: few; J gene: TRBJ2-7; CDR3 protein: CASSGQGKTYEQYF
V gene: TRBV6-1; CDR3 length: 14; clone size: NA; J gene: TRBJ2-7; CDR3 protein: CASSAGPAPYEQYF
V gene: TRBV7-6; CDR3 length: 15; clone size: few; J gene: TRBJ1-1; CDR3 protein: CASSLNWGVNTEAFF
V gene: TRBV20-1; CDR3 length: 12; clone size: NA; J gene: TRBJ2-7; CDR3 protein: CSARESSYEQYF
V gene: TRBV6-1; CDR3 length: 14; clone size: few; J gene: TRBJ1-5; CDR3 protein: CASSWGGSGQPQHF
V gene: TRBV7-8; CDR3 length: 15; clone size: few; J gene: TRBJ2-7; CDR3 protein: CASSFHTGHTYEQYF
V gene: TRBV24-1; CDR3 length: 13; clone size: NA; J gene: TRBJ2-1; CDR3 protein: CATSGKRRNEQFF
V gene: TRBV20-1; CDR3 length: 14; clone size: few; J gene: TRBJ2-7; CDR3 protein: CSAAGMGLLGEQYF
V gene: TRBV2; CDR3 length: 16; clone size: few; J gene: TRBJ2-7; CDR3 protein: CASSELWTGMTYEQYF
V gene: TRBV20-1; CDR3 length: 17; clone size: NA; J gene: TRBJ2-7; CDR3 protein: CSARGGGMDSSTYEQYF
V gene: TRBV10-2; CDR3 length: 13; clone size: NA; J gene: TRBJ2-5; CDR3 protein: CASSPQGWGTQYF
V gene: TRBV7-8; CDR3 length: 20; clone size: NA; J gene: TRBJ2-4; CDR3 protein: CASSSPRGGARVIAKNIQYF
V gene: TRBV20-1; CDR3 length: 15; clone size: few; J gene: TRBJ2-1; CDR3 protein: CSARPAGEPYNEQFF
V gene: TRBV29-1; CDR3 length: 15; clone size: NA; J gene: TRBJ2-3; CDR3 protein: CSVGEEGMEQDTQYF
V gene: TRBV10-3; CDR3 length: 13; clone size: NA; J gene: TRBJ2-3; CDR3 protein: CAISEPSTDTQYF
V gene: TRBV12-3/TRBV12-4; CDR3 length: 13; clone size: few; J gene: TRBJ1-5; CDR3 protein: CASSTSQRGPQHF